This entry concerns a single T cell receptor beta chain. This entry is derived from a study of blood T cell repertoires in COVID-19. The assay was immunoSEQ multiplex PCR, and TCRdb's table has in-frame clones only and misses some. The sample includes 130,000 to 150,000 clones, about 83% of them seen just once. V was clipped by 4 bases and J by 4 bases, with 10 bases between them. The V gene's germline CDR1 is SNHLY and CDR2 FYNNEI. The CDR3 sequence is 14 residues long. The rearrangement links TRBV2 to TRBJ1-4; a possible D gene is TRBD1 (6 bases). This clonotype originated in a woman between 50 and 59 years old with active or convalescent COVID-19. Sequencing used peripheral blood. This chain's CDR3 is CASSVTGINEKLFF. The CDR3 DNA is TGTGCCAGCAGTGTGACAGGAATTAATGAAAAACTGTTTTTT.